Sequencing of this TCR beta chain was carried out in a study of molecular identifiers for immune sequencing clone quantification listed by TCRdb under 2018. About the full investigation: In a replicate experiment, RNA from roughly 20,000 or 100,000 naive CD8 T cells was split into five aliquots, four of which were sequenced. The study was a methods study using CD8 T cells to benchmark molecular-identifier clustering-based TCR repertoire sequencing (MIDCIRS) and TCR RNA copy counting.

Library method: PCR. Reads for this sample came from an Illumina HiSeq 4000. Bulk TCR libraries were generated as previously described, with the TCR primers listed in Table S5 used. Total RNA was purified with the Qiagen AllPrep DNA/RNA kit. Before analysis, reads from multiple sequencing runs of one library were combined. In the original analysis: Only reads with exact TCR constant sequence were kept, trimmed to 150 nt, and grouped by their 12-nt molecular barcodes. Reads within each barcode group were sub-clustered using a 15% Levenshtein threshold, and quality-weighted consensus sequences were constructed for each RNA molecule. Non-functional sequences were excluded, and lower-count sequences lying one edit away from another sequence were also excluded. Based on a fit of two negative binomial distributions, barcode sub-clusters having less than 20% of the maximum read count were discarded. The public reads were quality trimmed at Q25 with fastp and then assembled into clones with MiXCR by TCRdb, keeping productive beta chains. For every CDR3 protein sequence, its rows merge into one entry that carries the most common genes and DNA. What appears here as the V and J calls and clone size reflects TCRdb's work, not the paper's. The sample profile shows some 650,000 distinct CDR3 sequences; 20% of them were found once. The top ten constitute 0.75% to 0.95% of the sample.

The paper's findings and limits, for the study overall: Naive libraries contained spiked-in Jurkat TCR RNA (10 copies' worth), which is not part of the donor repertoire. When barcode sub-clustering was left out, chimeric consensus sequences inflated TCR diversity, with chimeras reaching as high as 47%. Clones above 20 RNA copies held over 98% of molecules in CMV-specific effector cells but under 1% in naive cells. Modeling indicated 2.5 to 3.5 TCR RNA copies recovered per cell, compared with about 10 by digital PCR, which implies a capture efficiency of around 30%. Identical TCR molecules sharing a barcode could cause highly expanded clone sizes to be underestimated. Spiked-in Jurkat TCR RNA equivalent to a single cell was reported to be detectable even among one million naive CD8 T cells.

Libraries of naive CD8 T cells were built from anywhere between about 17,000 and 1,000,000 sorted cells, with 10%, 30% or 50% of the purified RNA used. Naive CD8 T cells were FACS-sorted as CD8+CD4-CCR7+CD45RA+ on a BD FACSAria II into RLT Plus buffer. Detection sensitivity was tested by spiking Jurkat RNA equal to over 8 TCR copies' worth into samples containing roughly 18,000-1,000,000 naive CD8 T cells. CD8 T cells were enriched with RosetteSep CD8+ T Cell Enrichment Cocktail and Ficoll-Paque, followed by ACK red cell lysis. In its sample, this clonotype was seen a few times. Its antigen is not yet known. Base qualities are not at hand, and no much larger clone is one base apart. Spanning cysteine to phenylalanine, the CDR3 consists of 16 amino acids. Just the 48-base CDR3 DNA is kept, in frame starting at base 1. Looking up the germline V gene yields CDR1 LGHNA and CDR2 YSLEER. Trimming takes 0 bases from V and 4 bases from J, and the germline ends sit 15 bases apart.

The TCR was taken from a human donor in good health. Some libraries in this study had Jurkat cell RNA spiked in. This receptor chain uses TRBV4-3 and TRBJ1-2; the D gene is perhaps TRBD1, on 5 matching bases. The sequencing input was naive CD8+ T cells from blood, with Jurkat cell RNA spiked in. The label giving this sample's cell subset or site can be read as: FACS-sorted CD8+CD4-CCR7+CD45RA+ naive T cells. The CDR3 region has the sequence CASSQDRRAGGYGYTF. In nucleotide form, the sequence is TGCGCCAGCAGCCAAGATAGGAGGGCCGGGGGCTATGGCTACACCTTC.